This is a list of T cell receptor beta chains from one sample in a study of T cell clonotyping in hematopoietic cell transplantation. Repertoires were generated with immunoSEQ multiplex PCR, while TCRdb's copy carries only in-frame clones and drops some. The sample holds about 20,000 clones, roughly 90% seen once. This sample comprised peripheral blood mononuclear cells, obtained before stem cell transplant. These receptor sequences come from a man aged 18 to 29 with biphenotypic leukemia. Some clones in this sample may be carry-over from other donors' samples. CDR3s include the opening cysteine and the closing phenylalanine or tryptophan. A D gene is named only where the DNA matches it firmly. A row's size may be missing; if present it is once, few, many or a size class.

>TRBD1|NA|TRBV5-1|TRBJ2-1
TGCGCCAGCAGCTTGGCTGCGGACAGGGAAAATGAGCAGTTCTTC
CASSLAADRENEQFF
>NA|NA|TRBV18|TRBJ1-1
TGTGCCAGCTCTGGGACGGAGAACACTGAAGCTTTCTTT
CASSGTENTEAFF
>TRBD2|few|TRBV5-4|TRBJ2-7
TGTGCCAGCAGCTTGTGGGGGGGACTAGCGGGAGACGAGCAGTACTTC
CASSLWGGLAGDEQYF
>NA|NA|TRBV19|TRBJ2-7
TGTGCCAGTAGTATAGGAGGTTCTTACTCGTCCTACGAGCAGTACTTC
CASSIGGSYSSYEQYF
>NA|NA|TRBV5-1|TRBJ2-3
TGCGCCAGCAGCACACCCGGCCCTCGATCCCCAGATACGCAGTATTTT
CASSTPGPRSPDTQYF
>NA|NA|TRBV2|TRBJ2-7
TGTGCCAGCAGGGATCAATCGGGACTCTCACGCCTCGAGCAGTACTTC
CASRDQSGLSRLEQYF
>NA|NA|TRBV29-1|TRBJ1-1
TGCAGCGTCCTGAGTCCTGTAGCCACTGAAGCTTTCTTT
CSVLSPVATEAFF
>NA|NA|TRBV7-9|TRBJ1-5
TGTGCCAGCAGCTCAGACGAGTTCGGGAAGGGGGGACATCAGCCCCAGCATTTT
CASSSDEFGKGGHQPQHF
>NA|once|TRBV5-4|TRBJ1-6
TGTGCCAGCAGCTTGGAAGGCAGGAATAATTCACCCCTCCACTTT
CASSLEGRNNSPLHF
>TRBD1|NA|TRBV5-1|TRBJ1-4
TGCGCCAGCAGCACCTCACAGGGGAACCATGAAAAACTGTTTTTT
CASSTSQGNHEKLFF
>NA|NA|TRBV7-6|TRBJ1-5
TGTGCCAGCAGCTTAGAACCTGGCAATCAGCCCCAGCATTTT
CASSLEPGNQPQHF
>NA|NA|TRBV6-5|TRBJ1-1
TGTGCCAGCAGTTTCTCCCAGAGCAGCCTCACTGAAGCTTTCTTT
CASSFSQSSLTEAFF
>TRBD1|NA|TRBV30|TRBJ1-2
TGTGCCTGGAGCCCGACAGGGGGCCCCTATGGCTACACCTTC
CAWSPTGGPYGYTF
>TRBD1|NA|TRBV5-6|TRBJ1-6
TGTGCCAGCAACCTAGGACAGGGAGGTTCACCCCTCCACTTT
CASNLGQGGSPLHF
>NA|NA|TRBV5-6|TRBJ1-6
TGTGCCAGCAGCCCGCTTGCGAATTCACCCCTCCACTTT
CASSPLANSPLHF
>TRBD1|NA|TRBV12-5|TRBJ1-5
TGTGCTAGTGGCCCGGGACAGTATAGCAATCAGCCCCAGCATTTT
CASGPGQYSNQPQHF
>TRBD1|once|TRBV19|TRBJ1-5
TGTGCCAGTAGCGAGGGACAGCTTAATCAGCCCCAGCATTTT
CASSEGQLNQPQHF
>NA|NA|TRBV7-6|TRBJ2-5
TGTGCCAGCAGCTTAGAGAGAGGAGAGACCCAGTACTTC
CASSLERGETQYF
>NA|NA|TRBV27|TRBJ1-2
TGTGCCAGCAGTTCGGGGAGGCTGGTCCGTCGGGGCTACACCTTC
CASSSGRLVRRGYTF
>TRBD2|NA|TRBV10-3|TRBJ2-1
TGTGCCATCAGTGGTTCTAGCGGGGGGGTAGGGAGCTACAATGAGCAGTTCTTC
CAISGSSGGVGSYNEQFF
>TRBD1|NA|TRBV2|TRBJ1-2
TGTGCCAGCAGTCTAAGTTTAGGGGGCGGTGGCTACACCTTC
CASSLSLGGGGYTF
>TRBD2|NA|TRBV11-3|TRBJ2-5
TGTGCCAGCAGCCCCTGGCTAGCGGGAAGCTCGAGAGAGCAGTACTTC
CASSPWLAGSSREQYF
>TRBD1|NA|TRBV5-6|TRBJ1-5
TGTGCCAGCAGCGCAGGGACAGTTAGCAATCAGCCCCAGCATTTT
CASSAGTVSNQPQHF
>NA|few|TRBV9|TRBJ1-2
TGTGCCAGCAGCGTAGGGGGCGACGGCTACACCTTC
CASSVGGDGYTF
>TRBD2|NA|TRBV2|TRBJ2-7
TGTGCCAGCAGTGAAGCGAGTCTAGCGGGAGTCTACGAGCAGTACTTC
CASSEASLAGVYEQYF
>NA|NA|TRBV5-8|TRBJ1-2
TGTGCCAGCAGCGAGATCGGGACGAATAACTATGGCTACACCTTC
CASSEIGTNNYGYTF
>NA|NA|TRBV14|TRBJ2-3
TGTGCCAGCAGCCTGCTTGGCGGGACCTCAGGGAGCACAGATACGCAGTATTTT
CASSLLGGTSGSTDTQYF
>TRBD1|NA|TRBV30|TRBJ2-2
TGTGCCTGGAGTGTAATGGACAGGGGGTATGCCGGGGAGCTGTTTTTT
CAWSVMDRGYAGELFF
>TRBD1|few|TRBV5-1|TRBJ1-1
TGCGCCAGCAGCTCCGGGACAGAAAACACTGAAGCTTTCTTT
CASSSGTENTEAFF
>NA|NA|TRBV7-2|TRBJ1-5
TGTGCCAGCAGCTTAGGAGGACAGCCCCAGCATTTT
CASSLGGQPQHF
>NA|NA|TRBV4-3|TRBJ2-7
TGCGCCAGCAGCCAAGGGACTCTCGGGGGAGGCGGTGGCGAGCAGTACTTC
CASSQGTLGGGGGEQYF
>TRBD2|once|TRBV4-2|TRBJ2-2
TGTGCCAGCAGCCCCAGGACTAGCGGGGGGGAGAACACCGGGGAGCTGTTTTTT
CASSPRTSGGENTGELFF
>TRBD1|once|TRBV5-1|TRBJ1-4
TGCGCCAGCAGCTCCGGGACAGGGGGCGAAAAACTGTTTTTT
CASSSGTGGEKLFF
>TRBD1|NA|TRBV7-9|TRBJ2-7
TGTGCCAGCAGCTTAGCGCAAAACAGGGGAGTCCACGAGCAGTACTTC
CASSLAQNRGVHEQYF
>NA|few|TRBV21-1|TRBJ2-1
TGTGCCAGCAGCATCAGGGACTTACATCCGTTCCTCTTC
CASSIRDLHPFLF
>TRBD1|NA|TRBV5-6|TRBJ2-1
TGTGCCAGCAGCTGGGGGACAGGCGATAATGAGCAGTTCTTC
CASSWGTGDNEQFF
>NA|NA|TRBV7-9|TRBJ2-7
TGTGCCAGCAGCTTATCAGGCTACGAGCAGTACTTC
CASSLSGYEQYF
>TRBD2|NA|TRBV2|TRBJ2-5
TGTGCCAGCAGTATATTTGCGGGAGTGGGTCGCGAGACCCAGTACTTC
CASSIFAGVGRETQYF
>NA|NA|TRBV6-1|TRBJ2-2
TGTGCCAGCAGTGAACAGGCCGACGCCGGGGAGCTGTTTTTT
CASSEQADAGELFF
>NA|NA|TRBV19|TRBJ1-1
TGTGCCAGTAGTCCATGGGGGGCTGAAGCTTTCTTT
CASSPWGAEAFF
>TRBD2|NA|TRBV27|TRBJ2-7
TGTGCCAGCAGTTTCGCGGGAGATTACGAGCAGTACTTC
CASSFAGDYEQYF
>NA|NA|TRBV29-1|TRBJ2-2
TGCAGCGTTGGGAAAAGCGGGACCGGGGAGCTGTTTTTT
CSVGKSGTGELFF
>TRBD2|few|TRBV7-6|TRBJ2-5
TGTGCCAGCAGCTTAGGGGCGGGTAGCGGGGGGACGGAGACCCAGTACTTC
CASSLGAGSGGTETQYF
>TRBD1|NA|TRBV13|TRBJ2-2
TGTGCCAGCAGCCCCGGGACAGGGCGGTACACCGGGGAGCTGTTTTTT
CASSPGTGRYTGELFF
>NA|NA|TRBV29-1|TRBJ1-2
TGCAGCGGGGTAACAGAAGGGTTCTATGGCTACACCTTC
CSGVTEGFYGYTF
>NA|NA|TRBV5-6|TRBJ2-7
TGTGCCAGCAGCTTTTTACGAGGGACGGATTACTACGAGCAGTACTTC
CASSFLRGTDYYEQYF
>NA|NA|TRBV13|TRBJ1-3
TGTGCCAGCAGCTTAGGGGTCTCTGGAAACACCATATATTTT
CASSLGVSGNTIYF
>NA|NA|TRBV2|TRBJ1-1
TGTGCCAGCAATGACACTGAAGCTTTCTTT
CASNDTEAFF
>TRBD2|NA|TRBV7-8|TRBJ2-2
TGTGCCAGCAGCACCAAACTAGCGGGAGTATACCCCGGGGAGCTGTTTTTT
CASSTKLAGVYPGELFF
>NA|NA|TRBV4-3|TRBJ1-2
TGCGCCAGCAGCCAAGACGGGGCCAGCTATGGCTACACCTTC
CASSQDGASYGYTF
>NA|NA|TRBV6-1|TRBJ2-7
TGTGCCAGCAGGGAAGGACAGCTACATTCCTACGAGCAGTACTTC
CASREGQLHSYEQYF